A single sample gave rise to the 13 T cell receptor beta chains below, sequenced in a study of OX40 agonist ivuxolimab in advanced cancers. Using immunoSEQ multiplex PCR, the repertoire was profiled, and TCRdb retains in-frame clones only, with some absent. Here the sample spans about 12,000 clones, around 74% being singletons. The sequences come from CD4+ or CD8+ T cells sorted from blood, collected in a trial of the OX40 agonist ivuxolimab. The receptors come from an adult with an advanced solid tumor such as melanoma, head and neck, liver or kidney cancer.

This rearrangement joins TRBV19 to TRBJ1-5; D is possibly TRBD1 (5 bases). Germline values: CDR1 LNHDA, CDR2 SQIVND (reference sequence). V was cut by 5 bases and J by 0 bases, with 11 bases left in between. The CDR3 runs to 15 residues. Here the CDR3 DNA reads TGTGCCAGTAGTCCCAGTGACAGTAGCAATCAGCCCCAGCATTTT. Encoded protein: CASSPSDSSNQPQHF.

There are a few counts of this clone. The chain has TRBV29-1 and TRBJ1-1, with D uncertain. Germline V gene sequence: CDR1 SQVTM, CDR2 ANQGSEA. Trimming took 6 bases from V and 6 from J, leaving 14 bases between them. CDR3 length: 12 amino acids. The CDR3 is CSVVKGQPEAFF. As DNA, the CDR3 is TGCAGCGTAGTTAAGGGTCAACCTGAAGCTTTCTTT.

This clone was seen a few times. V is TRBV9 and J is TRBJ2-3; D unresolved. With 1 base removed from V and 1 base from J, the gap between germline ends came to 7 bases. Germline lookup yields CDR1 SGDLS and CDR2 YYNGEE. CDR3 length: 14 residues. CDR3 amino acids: CASSVLSGTDTQYF. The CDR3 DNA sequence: TGTGCCAGCAGCGTATTGAGCGGCACAGATACGCAGTATTTT.

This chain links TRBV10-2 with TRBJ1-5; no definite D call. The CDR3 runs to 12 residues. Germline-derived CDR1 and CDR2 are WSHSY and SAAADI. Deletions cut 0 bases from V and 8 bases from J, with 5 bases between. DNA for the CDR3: TGCGCCAGCAGTGAGTCGTATGAGCCCCAGCATTTT. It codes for CASSESYEPQHF.

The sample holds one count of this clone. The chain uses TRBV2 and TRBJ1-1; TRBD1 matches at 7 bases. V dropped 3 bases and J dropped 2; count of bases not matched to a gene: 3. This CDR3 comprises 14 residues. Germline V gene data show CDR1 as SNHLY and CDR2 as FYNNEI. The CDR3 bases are TGTGCCAGCAGTGAGGGACAGCAAAACACTGAAGCTTTCTTT. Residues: CASSEGQQNTEAFF.

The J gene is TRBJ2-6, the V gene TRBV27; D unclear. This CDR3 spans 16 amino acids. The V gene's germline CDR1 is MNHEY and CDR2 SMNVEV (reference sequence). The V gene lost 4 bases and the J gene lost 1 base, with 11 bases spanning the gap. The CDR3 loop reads CASSSSSTSGANVLTF. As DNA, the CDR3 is TGTGCCAGCAGTTCATCTTCTACGTCTGGGGCCAACGTCCTGACTTTC.

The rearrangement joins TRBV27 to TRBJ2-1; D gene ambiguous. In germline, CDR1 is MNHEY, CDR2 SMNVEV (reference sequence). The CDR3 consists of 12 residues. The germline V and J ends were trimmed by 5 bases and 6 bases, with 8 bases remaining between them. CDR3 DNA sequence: TGTGCCAGCAGTGAGTTTGGCAATGAGCAGTTCTTC. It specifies CASSEFGNEQFF.

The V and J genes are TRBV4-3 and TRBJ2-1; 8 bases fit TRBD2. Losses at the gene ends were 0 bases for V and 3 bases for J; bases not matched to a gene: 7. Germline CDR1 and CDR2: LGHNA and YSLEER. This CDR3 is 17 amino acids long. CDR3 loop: CASSQDQFSGVYNEQFF. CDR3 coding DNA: TGCGCCAGCAGCCAAGACCAATTTAGCGGGGTCTACAATGAGCAGTTCTTC.

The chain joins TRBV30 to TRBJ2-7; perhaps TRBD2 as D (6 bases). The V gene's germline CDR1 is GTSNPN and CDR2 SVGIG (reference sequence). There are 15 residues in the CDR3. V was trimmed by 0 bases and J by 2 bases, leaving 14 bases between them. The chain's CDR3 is CAWSVHSGLPYEQYF. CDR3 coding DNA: TGTGCCTGGAGTGTACACAGCGGGCTTCCCTACGAGCAGTACTTC.

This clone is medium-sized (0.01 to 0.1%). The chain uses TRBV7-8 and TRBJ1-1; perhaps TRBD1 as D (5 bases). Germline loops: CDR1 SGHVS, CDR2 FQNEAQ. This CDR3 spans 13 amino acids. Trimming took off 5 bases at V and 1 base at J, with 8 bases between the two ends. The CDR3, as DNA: TGTGCCAGCAGCCCGGACACGAACACTGAAGCTTTCTTT. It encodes CASSPDTNTEAFF.

CDR3 region: CAWTEGHEAFF. Here the CDR3 DNA reads TGTGCCTGGACCGAGGGTCATGAAGCTTTCTTT. The rearrangement links TRBV30 to TRBJ1-1; D not resolved. This CDR3 is 11 amino acids long. Germline CDR1 and CDR2: GTSNPN and SVGIG (reference sequence). Trimming took off 4 bases at V and 7 bases at J, with 10 bases between the two ends.

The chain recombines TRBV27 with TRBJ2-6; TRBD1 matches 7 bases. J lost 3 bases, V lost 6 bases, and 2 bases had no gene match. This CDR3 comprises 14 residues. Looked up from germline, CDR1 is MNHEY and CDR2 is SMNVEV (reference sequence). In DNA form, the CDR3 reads TGTGCCAGCAGGACAGGGAGTGGGGCCAACGTCCTGACTTTC. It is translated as CASRTGSGANVLTF.

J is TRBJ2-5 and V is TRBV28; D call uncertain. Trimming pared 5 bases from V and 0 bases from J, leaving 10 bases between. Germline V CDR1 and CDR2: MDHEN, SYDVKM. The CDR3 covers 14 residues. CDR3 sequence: CASSAAIYQETQYF. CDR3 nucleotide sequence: TGTGCCAGCAGTGCCGCAATCTACCAAGAGACCCAGTACTTC. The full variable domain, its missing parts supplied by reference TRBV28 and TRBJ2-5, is DVKVTQSSRYLVKRTGEKVFLECVQDMDHENMFWYRQDPGLGLRLIYFSYDVKMKEKGDIPEGYSVSREKKERFSLILESASTNQTSMYLCASSAAIYQETQYFGPGTRLLVL.